The rows below give T cell receptor beta chains drawn from one sample of a study of CD8+ T cells in alopecia areata. TCRdb keeps only in-frame clones here, not all; method: immunoSEQ multiplex PCR. The sample lists 13,000 to 15,000 clones; 58% were seen once. The sample consisted of skin, taken at week 0. The receptors shown here come from a human donor with alopecia areata. Both conserved end residues are part of each CDR3. The D gene is left open where the match is weak. Only part of the rows carry a size: once, few, many, or a class if the clone is expanded.

clone size,V gene,J gene,D gene,CDR3 DNA,CDR3 protein
.,TRBV9,TRBJ2-7,.,TGTGCCAGCAGCCTGAACGAAGGGGAGCAGTACTTC,CASSLNEGEQYF
few,TRBV5-4,TRBJ2-7,.,TGTGCCAGCAGCTTGGATTATAGGGGCGAGCAGTACTTC,CASSLDYRGEQYF
.,TRBV7-9,TRBJ2-7,TRBD2,TGTGCCAGCAGCTTCCCCGGGGGGGCTAGCTACGAGCAGTACTTC,CASSFPGGASYEQYF
.,TRBV7-9,TRBJ2-7,.,TGTGCCAGCAGCTTAGGGGCAGGTTCCTACGAGCAGTACTTC,CASSLGAGSYEQYF
.,TRBV19,TRBJ2-1,.,TGTGCCAGTAGTATAGGAGGTGCGGGGGCGTCGCAGTTCTTC,CASSIGGAGASQFF
.,TRBV18,TRBJ2-1,TRBD2,TGTGCCAGCTCGCGGGGACTAGCGGTCTACAATGAGCAGTTCTTC,CASSRGLAVYNEQFF
.,TRBV6-1,TRBJ1-5,.,TGTGCCAGCAGTGAAGGTTCCCTCGGGCATCAGCCCCAGCATTTT,CASSEGSLGHQPQHF
.,TRBV23-1,TRBJ2-1,TRBD2,TGCGCCAGCAGGAAACTAGCGGGGTCCTGCAATGAGCAGTTCTTC,CASRKLAGSCNEQFF
.,TRBV28,TRBJ2-7,TRBD2,TGTGCCAGCAGTTTATGCCCTCTAGCGGGGGGGCAATACTACGAGCAGTACTTC,CASSLCPLAGGQYYEQYF
few,TRBV4-2,TRBJ2-3,TRBD2,TGTGCCAGCAGCCTAGGGGATCTAGCGGGGGCGTCAGATACGCAGTATTTT,CASSLGDLAGASDTQYF
few,TRBV4-2,TRBJ2-3,TRBD2,TGTGCCAGCAGCGCCCTGACTAGCGGGGATGCTAGCACAGATACGCAGTATTTT,CASSALTSGDASTDTQYF
once,TRBV29-1,TRBJ1-2,TRBD1,TGCAGCGTTGATCCCGGACAGGGTAGGGGCTACACCTTC,CSVDPGQGRGYTF
.,TRBV9,TRBJ1-1,TRBD1,TGTGCCAGCAGCTACGGGACAGCCACTGAAGCTTTCTTT,CASSYGTATEAFF
.,TRBV4-1,TRBJ1-4,.,TGCGCCAGCAGCCCAATTGGGGGAACTAATGAAAAACTGTTTTTT,CASSPIGGTNEKLFF
once,TRBV5-1,TRBJ2-7,TRBD1,TGCGCCGGCAGCTTGACAGGGGTCGACTACGAGCAGTACTTC,CAGSLTGVDYEQYF
.,TRBV18,TRBJ1-6,TRBD1,TGTGCCAGCTCACCGGGACAGGTTGATTCACCCCTCCACTTT,CASSPGQVDSPLHF
.,TRBV6-5,TRBJ2-3,TRBD2,TGTGCCAGCAGTTCAAGACTAGCGGGGTACACAGATACGCAGTATTTT,CASSSRLAGYTDTQYF
few,TRBV11-2,TRBJ2-5,.,TGTGCCAGCAGCATCCAAGAGACCCAGTACTTC,CASSIQETQYF
.,TRBV29-1,TRBJ1-4,.,TGCAGCGTTGAAGCACGGCCTAATGAAAAACTGTTTTTT,CSVEARPNEKLFF
.,TRBV4-3,TRBJ2-7,TRBD1,TGCGCCAGCAGCCAAGATGAGGCACGACAGGGGGCGTACGAGCAGTACTTC,CASSQDEARQGAYEQYF
.,TRBV29-1,TRBJ2-5,.,TGCAGCGTTGATCGTCAAAATAGCGGCCTCCAAGAGACCCAGTACTTC,CSVDRQNSGLQETQYF
few,TRBV30,TRBJ1-2,.,TGTGCCTGGAGTGAATACCGGGATGGCTACACCTTC,CAWSEYRDGYTF
.,TRBV9,TRBJ2-5,TRBD2,TGTGCCAGCAGCGTCCCCGGGACTAGCGGGGTTGAGGTAGAGACCCAGTACTTC,CASSVPGTSGVEVETQYF
few,TRBV7-3,TRBJ2-3,.,TGTGCCAGCAGTGATCGCACAGATACGCAGTATTTT,CASSDRTDTQYF
.,TRBV7-2,TRBJ2-1,.,TGTGCCAGCAGCTTAGCATTCTCAGCTTCCTACAATGAGCAGTTCTTC,CASSLAFSASYNEQFF
few,TRBV5-1,TRBJ2-7,TRBD2,TGCGCCAGCAGCTTTTCCGGGGGGAGCTCCTACGAGCAGTACTTC,CASSFSGGSSYEQYF
few,TRBV27,TRBJ2-5,TRBD2,TGTGCCAGCAGTCTAGCGGGGGTGGGGAGGACCCAGTACTTC,CASSLAGVGRTQYF